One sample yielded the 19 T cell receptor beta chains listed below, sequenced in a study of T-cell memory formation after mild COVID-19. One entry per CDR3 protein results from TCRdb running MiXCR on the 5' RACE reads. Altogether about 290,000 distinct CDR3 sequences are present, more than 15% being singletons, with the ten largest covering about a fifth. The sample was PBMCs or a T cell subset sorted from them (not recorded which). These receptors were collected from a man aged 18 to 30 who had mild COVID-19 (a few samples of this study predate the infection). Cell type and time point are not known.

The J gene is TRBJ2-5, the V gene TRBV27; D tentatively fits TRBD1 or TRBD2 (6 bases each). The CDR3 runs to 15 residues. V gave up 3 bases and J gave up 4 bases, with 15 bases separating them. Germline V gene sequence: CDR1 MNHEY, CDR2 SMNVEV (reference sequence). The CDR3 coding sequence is TGTGCCAGCAGTTTTGGGATTGGGGGGCGAGAGACCCAGTACTTC. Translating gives CASSFGIGGRETQYF.

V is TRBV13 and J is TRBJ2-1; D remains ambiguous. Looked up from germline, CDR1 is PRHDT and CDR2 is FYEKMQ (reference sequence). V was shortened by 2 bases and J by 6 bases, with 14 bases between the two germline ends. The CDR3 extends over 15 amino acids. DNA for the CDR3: TGTGCCAGCAGCTTATACCCCATAAGCGCCAATGAGCAGTTCTTC. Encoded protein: CASSLYPISANEQFF.

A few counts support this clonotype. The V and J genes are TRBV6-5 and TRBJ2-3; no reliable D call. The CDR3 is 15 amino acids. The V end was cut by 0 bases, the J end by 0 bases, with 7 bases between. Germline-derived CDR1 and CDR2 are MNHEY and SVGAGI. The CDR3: CASSYSVGSTDTQYF. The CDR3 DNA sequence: TGTGCCAGCAGTTACTCGGTCGGGAGCACAGATACGCAGTATTTT.

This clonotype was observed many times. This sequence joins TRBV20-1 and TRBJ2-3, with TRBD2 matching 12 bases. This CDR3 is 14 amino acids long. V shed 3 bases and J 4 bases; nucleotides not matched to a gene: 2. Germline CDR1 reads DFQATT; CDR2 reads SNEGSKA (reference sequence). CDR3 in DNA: TGCAGTGCTAGGACTAGCGGGGGCGCAGATACGCAGTATTTT. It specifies CSARTSGGADTQYF.

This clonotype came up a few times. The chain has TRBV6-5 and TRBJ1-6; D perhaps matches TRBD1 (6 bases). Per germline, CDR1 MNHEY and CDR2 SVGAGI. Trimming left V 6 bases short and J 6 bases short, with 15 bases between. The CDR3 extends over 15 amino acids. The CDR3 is CASSDEGHLNSPLHF. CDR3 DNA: TGTGCCAGCAGCGACGAGGGACACCTTAATTCACCCCTCCACTTT.

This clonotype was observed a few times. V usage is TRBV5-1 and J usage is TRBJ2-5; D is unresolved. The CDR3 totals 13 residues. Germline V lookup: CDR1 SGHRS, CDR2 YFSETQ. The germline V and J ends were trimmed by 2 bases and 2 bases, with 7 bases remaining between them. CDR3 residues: CASSFSRQETQYF. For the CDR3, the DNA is TGCGCCAGCAGCTTCTCCAGGCAAGAGACCCAGTACTTC.

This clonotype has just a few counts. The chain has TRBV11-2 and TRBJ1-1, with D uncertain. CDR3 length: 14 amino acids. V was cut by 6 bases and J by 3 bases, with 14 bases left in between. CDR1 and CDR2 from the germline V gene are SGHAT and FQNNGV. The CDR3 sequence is CASSRPPEDTEAFF. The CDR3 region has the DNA TGTGCCAGCAGTCGTCCCCCGGAGGACACTGAAGCTTTCTTT.

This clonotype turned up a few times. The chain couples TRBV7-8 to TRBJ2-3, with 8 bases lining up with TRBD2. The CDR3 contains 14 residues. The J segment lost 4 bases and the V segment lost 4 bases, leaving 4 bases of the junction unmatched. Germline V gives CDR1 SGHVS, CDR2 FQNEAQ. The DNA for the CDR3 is TGTGCCAGCAGCTGGAGCGGGGGTCCAGATACGCAGTATTTT. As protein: CASSWSGGPDTQYF.

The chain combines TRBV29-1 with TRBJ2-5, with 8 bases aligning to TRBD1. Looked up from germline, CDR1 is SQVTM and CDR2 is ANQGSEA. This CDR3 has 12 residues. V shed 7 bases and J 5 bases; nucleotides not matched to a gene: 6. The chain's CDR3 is CSARTGLETQYF. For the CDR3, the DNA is TGCAGCGCCCGGACAGGGCTGGAGACCCAGTACTTC.

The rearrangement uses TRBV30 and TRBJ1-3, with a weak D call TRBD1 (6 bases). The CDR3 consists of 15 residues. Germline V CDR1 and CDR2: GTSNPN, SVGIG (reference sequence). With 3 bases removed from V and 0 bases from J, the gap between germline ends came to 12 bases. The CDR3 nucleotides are TGTGCCTGGAGGAGTGACAGGAGCTCTGGAAACACCATATATTTT. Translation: CAWRSDRSSGNTIYF. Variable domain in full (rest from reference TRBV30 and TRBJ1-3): SQTIHQWPATLVQPVGSPLSLECTVEGTSNPNLYWYRQAAGRGLQLLFYSVGIGQISSEVPQNLSASRPQDRQFILSSKKLLLSDSGFYLCAWRSDRSSGNTIYFGEGSWLTVV.

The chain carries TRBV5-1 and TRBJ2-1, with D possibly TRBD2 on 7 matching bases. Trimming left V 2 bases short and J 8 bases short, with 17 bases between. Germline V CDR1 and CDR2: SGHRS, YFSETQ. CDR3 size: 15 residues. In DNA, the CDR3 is TGCGCCAGCAGCTTCGAAGGGGGGGTCGGCTATGAGCAGTTCTTC. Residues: CASSFEGGVGYEQFF.

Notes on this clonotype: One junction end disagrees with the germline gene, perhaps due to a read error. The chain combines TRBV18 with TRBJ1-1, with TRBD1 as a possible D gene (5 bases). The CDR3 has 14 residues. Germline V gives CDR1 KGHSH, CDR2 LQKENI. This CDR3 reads CANSREEAGTDAFF. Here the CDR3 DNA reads TGTGCCAACTCCCGTGAAGAAGCGGGGACTGATGCTTTCTTT.

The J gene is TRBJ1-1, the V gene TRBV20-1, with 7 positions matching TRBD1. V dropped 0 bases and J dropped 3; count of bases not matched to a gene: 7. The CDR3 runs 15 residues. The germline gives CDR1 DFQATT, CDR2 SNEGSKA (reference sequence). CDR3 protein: CSARDRKGADTEAFF. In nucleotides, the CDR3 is TGCAGTGCTAGAGATAGGAAGGGGGCGGACACTGAAGCTTTCTTT.

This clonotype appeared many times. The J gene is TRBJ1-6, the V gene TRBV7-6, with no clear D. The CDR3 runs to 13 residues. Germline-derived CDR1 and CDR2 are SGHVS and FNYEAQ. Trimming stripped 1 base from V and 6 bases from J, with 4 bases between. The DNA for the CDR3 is TGTGCCAGCAGCTTAGGCCCTAATTCACCCCTCCACTTT. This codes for CASSLGPNSPLHF. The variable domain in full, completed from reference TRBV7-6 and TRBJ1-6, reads GAGVSQSPRYKVTKRGQDVALRCDPISGHVSLYWYRQALGQGPEFLTYFNYEAQQDKSGLPNDRFSAERPEGSISTLTIQRTEQRDSAMYRCASSLGPNSPLHFGNGTRLTVT.

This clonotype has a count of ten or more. This CDR3 is CASSQDASGIGDTQYF. The CDR3 DNA is TGTGCCAGCAGCCAAGATGCCTCAGGAATTGGAGATACGCAGTATTTT. The genes are TRBV4-2 and TRBJ2-3; D remains ambiguous. This CDR3 contains 16 residues. Deletions cut 0 bases from V and 5 bases from J, with 15 bases between. The V gene's germline CDR1 is LGHNA and CDR2 YNFKEQ.

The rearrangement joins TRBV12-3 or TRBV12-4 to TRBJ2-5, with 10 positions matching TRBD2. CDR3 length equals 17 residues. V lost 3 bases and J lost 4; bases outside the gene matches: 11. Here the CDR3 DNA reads TGTGCCAGCAGTTTCGGTAGCGGGGGGTCCACCGGAGAGACCCAGTACTTC. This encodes CASSFGSGGSTGETQYF.

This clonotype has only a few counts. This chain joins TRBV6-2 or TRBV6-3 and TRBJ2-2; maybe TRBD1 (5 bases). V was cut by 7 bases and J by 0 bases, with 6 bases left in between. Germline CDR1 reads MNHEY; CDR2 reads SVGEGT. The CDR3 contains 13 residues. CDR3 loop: CASMTANTGELFF. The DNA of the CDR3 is TGTGCCAGCATGACAGCGAACACCGGGGAGCTGTTTTTT.

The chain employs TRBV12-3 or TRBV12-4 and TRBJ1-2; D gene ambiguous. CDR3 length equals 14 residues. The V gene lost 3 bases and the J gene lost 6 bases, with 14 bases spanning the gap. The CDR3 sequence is CASSFPGGGHGYTF. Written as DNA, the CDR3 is TGTGCCAGCAGTTTCCCGGGAGGTGGGCATGGCTACACCTTC.

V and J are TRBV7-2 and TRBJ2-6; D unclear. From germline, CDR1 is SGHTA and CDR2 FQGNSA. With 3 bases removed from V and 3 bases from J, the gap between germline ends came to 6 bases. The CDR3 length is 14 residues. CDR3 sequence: CASSLANGANVLTF. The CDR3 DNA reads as TGTGCCAGCAGCTTGGCTAATGGGGCCAACGTCCTGACTTTC. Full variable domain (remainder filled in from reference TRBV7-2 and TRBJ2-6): GAGVSQSPSNKVTEKGKDVELRCDPISGHTALYWYRQSLGQGLEFLIYFQGNSAPDKSGLPSDRFSAERTGGSVSTLTIQRTQQEDSAVYLCASSLANGANVLTFGAGSRLTVL.